What follows is one T cell receptor beta chain and its context. Its antigen is not known. Germline CDR1 and CDR2: MNHEY and SVGEGT. CDR3 length equals 14 residues. These data come from a study of T cells expressing NK-cell markers. Following a re-call of the 5' RACE reads, TCRdb has one entry per CDR3 protein and lacks DNA. In total, the table holds 350,000 to 450,000 distinct CDR3 sequences. Study-wide results and limits: One observes that, in a few donors, these clonotypes were also the leading ones within the CD3+CD56-NKG2C+ fraction. Top CD8+ clonotypes included the dominant CD3+CD56+NKG2C+ clonotypes in several donors.

The sequence came from a man aged 18 to 69 in good health. This chain connects TRBV6-2 or TRBV6-3 to TRBJ2-2; no DNA is available, so the TRBD1 call from TCRdb remains unchecked. The sample taken for sequencing was blood T cells: a sorted CD56 or NKG2C T cell subset, CD4+ or CD8+ T cells, or bulk PBMC T cells (not recorded which). The CDR3: CASRPTGLTGELFF.